Shown below are 28 T cell receptor beta chains from a single sample sequenced in a study of T cell changes during pregnancy in multiple sclerosis. Generated by immunoSEQ multiplex PCR, the TCRdb table keeps only in-frame clones and is missing some. In the table there are roughly 61,000 clones, 75% to 90% of which are singletons. Here the sequenced sample was peripheral blood, taken in the first trimester of pregnancy. These receptors originate from a female donor in good health, enrolled as a control in a pregnancy study.

This clone has a single count. The V gene is TRBV30, the J gene TRBJ2-2; weak D call: TRBD1 (6 bases). Germline assignment: CDR1 GTSNPN and CDR2 SVGIG (reference sequence). V was shortened by 1 base and J by 5 bases, with 14 bases between the two germline ends. This CDR3 spans 15 amino acids. The CDR3 reads CAWSELIGGTGELFF. In nucleotides, the CDR3 is TGTGCCTGGAGTGAATTGATAGGGGGAACCGGGGAGCTGTTTTTT.

The rearrangement uses TRBV7-2 and TRBJ1-1; no definite D call. The CDR3 runs to 14 residues. V was trimmed by 3 bases and J by 1 base, leaving 9 bases between them. Germline V lookup: CDR1 SGHTA, CDR2 FQGNSA. CDR3 region: CASSFLTQNTEAFF. The CDR3 DNA is TGTGCCAGCAGCTTCCTGACACAGAACACTGAAGCTTTCTTT.

The rearrangement links TRBV18 to TRBJ1-3, with D possibly being TRBD1 (6 bases). Germline CDR1 reads KGHSH; CDR2 reads LQKENI. This CDR3 spans 15 amino acids. The ends were cut back, 4 bases at V and 2 bases at J, with 12 bases in the middle. This CDR3 is CASSRRTETGNTIYF. DNA of the CDR3: TGTGCCAGCTCACGAAGGACAGAAACTGGAAACACCATATATTTT.

This clone appeared once. The chain carries TRBV6-1 and TRBJ1-4; 8 nucleotides align to TRBD1. The ends lost 5 bases at V and 8 bases at J; junction bases unmatched: 7. There are 14 residues in the CDR3. The germline gives CDR1 MNHNS, CDR2 SASEGT. CDR3 bases: TGTGCCAGCAGTAAGGACAGGGTCGACGAAAAACTGTTTTTT. Translation gives CASSKDRVDEKLFF.

This clone was picked up one time. The chain has TRBV6-6 and TRBJ1-5; D unclear. The CDR3 covers 14 residues. V lost 4 bases, J lost 3 bases, and 10 bases lay in between. The germline gives CDR1 MNHNY, CDR2 SVGAGI (reference sequence). CDR3 DNA sequence: TGTGCCAGCAGTTTGAGAGGGCCCAATCAGCCCCAGCATTTT. Translating it yields CASSLRGPNQPQHF.

The chain couples TRBV6-5 to TRBJ1-1; 7 positions agree with TRBD1. CDR3 length equals 12 residues. Unmatched junction bases numbered 4, after V lost 4 bases and J lost 8 bases. The germline CDR1 and CDR2 sequences are MNHEY and SVGAGI. The CDR3, as DNA: TGTGCCAGCAGTTTGACGACAGGGGAAGCTTTCTTT. Protein sequence: CASSLTTGEAFF.

This chain links TRBV27 with TRBJ1-6; D is perhaps TRBD1 (6 bases). Germline lookup yields CDR1 MNHEY and CDR2 SMNVEV (reference sequence). CDR3 length: 15 amino acids. Trimming cost V 5 bases and J 2 bases, with 10 bases left between them. CDR3 protein: CASSPGVAYNSPLHF. The DNA of the CDR3 is TGTGCCAGCAGTCCAGGGGTGGCCTATAATTCACCCCTCCACTTT.

This clone was observed a few times. The rearrangement links TRBV10-1 to TRBJ1-2, with D unresolved. Looked up from germline, CDR1 is WNHNN and CDR2 is SYGVQD (reference sequence). V was shortened by 5 bases and J by 10 bases, with 17 bases between the two germline ends. There are 13 residues in the CDR3. This chain's CDR3 is CASSRFRSGIYTF. The CDR3 nucleotides are TGCGCCAGCAGTCGTTTTCGATCGGGGATCTACACCTTC.

The chain links TRBV7-3 to TRBJ1-1; D possibly corresponds to TRBD1 (5 bases). Germline V gene data show CDR1 as SGHTA and CDR2 as FQGTGA. The CDR3 is 13 residues long. Trimming pared 5 bases from V and 2 bases from J, leaving 9 bases between. This CDR3 is CASSVDRNTEAFF. CDR3 DNA: TGTGCCAGCAGCGTTGACAGAAACACTGAAGCTTTCTTT.

The genes are TRBV7-3 and TRBJ1-1; 7 positions agree with TRBD1. Germline V gene data show CDR1 as SGHTA and CDR2 as FQGTGA. J was trimmed by 2 bases and V by 1 base; bases with no gene match: 10. The CDR3 totals 17 residues. In DNA form, the CDR3 reads TGTGCCAGCAGCTTAATGGGGGGACAGCGGTTAAACACTGAAGCTTTCTTT. Translation gives CASSLMGGQRLNTEAFF.

J is TRBJ2-3 and V is TRBV11-2, with 15 bases fitting TRBD2. Germline CDR1 reads SGHAT; CDR2 reads FQNNGV. The CDR3 has 16 amino acids. V lost 5 bases and J lost 4; bases outside the gene matches: 4. The CDR3 DNA follows: TGTGCCAGCAGCCCCTGGACTAGCGGGGGGGCAGATACGCAGTATTTT. Its protein product is CASSPWTSGGADTQYF.

The chain uses TRBV4-1 and TRBJ2-3; 10 bases are shared with TRBD2. The CDR3 extends over 17 amino acids. Germline CDR1 and CDR2: MGHRA and YSYEKL. The V gene end was trimmed by 0 bases and the J gene end by 0 bases; junction bases not matched to a gene: 3. CDR3: CASSQDATSGSTDTQYF. The CDR3 DNA reads as TGCGCCAGCAGCCAAGATGCGACTAGCGGGAGCACAGATACGCAGTATTTT.

The chain is built from TRBV2 and TRBJ1-1, with D uncertain. Looked up from germline, CDR1 is SNHLY and CDR2 is FYNNEI. This CDR3 has 12 residues. V shed 0 bases and J shed 8 bases, with 7 bases lying between them. CDR3 amino acids: CASSEAVTEAFF. The CDR3 DNA follows: TGTGCCAGCAGTGAAGCCGTGACAGAAGCTTTCTTT.

This chain joins TRBV12-5 and TRBJ2-1; D is uncertain. The CDR3 consists of 15 residues. Germline values: CDR1 LGHNT, CDR2 FRNRAP. V was cut by 6 bases and J by 3 bases, with 15 bases left in between. This CDR3 is CASGPSTVNYNEQFF. CDR3 DNA: TGTGCTAGTGGCCCCTCAACAGTTAACTACAATGAGCAGTTCTTC. The variable domain in full, completed from reference TRBV12-5 and TRBJ2-1, reads DARVTQTPRHKVTEMGQEVTMRCQPILGHNTVFWYRQTMMQGLELLAYFRNRAPLDDSGMPKDRFSAEMPDATLATLKIQPSEPRDSAVYFCASGPSTVNYNEQFFGPGTRLTVL.

The chain combines TRBV7-2 with TRBJ1-5; 7 nucleotides line up with TRBD1. CDR1 is SGHTA and CDR2 is FQGNSA in the germline V gene. V gave up 6 bases and J gave up 5 bases; unmatched junction bases: 4. The length of the CDR3 is 13 residues. The CDR3 region is CASSSQGDQPQHF. In nucleotides, the CDR3 is TGTGCCAGCAGTTCCCAGGGGGATCAGCCCCAGCATTTT.

This clone was counted only a few times. V gene TRBV30 combines with J gene TRBJ1-1, with a possible D match to TRBD1 (6 bases). Germline V gene data show CDR1 as GTSNPN and CDR2 as SVGIG (reference sequence). V was shortened by 3 bases and J by 3 bases, with 11 bases between the two germline ends. The CDR3 extends over 13 amino acids. For the CDR3, the DNA is TGTGCCTGGAGGATGGACAGTCACACTGAAGCTTTCTTT. Protein: CAWRMDSHTEAFF.

The V call is TRBV7-2, the J call TRBJ1-1, with 7 bases that match TRBD1. CDR3 length: 12 amino acids. Germline loops: CDR1 SGHTA, CDR2 FQGNSA. Trimming removed 5 bases from V and 7 bases from J; junction bases left unmatched: 4. The CDR3 region has the DNA TGTGCCAGCAGCACCAGACAGGGTGAAGCTTTCTTT. This codes for CASSTRQGEAFF. Complete variable domain (other parts from reference TRBV7-2 and TRBJ1-1): GAGVSQSPSNKVTEKGKDVELRCDPISGHTALYWYRQSLGQGLEFLIYFQGNSAPDKSGLPSDRFSAERTGGSVSTLTIQRTQQEDSAVYLCASSTRQGEAFFGQGTRLTVV.

The chain is built from TRBV18 and TRBJ1-2, with TRBD1 matching 10 bases. CDR1 is KGHSH and CDR2 is LQKENI in the germline V gene. Trimming cost V 6 bases and J 7 bases; bases outside gene matches: 5. The CDR3 sequence is 13 residues long. CDR3 DNA sequence: TGTGCCAGCTCCCCCGGGACAGGGGTTGGCTACACCTTC. Its protein is CASSPGTGVGYTF.

In its sample, this clone was seen once. The chain uses TRBV11-3 and TRBJ2-1; 11 bases match TRBD2. Germline-derived CDR1 and CDR2 are SGHNT and YENEEA. The CDR3 has 16 residues. Trimming cost V 5 bases and J 0 bases; bases outside gene matches: 3. The CDR3 bases are TGTGCCAGCAGCAAGGGACTAGCGGCCTCCTACAATGAGCAGTTCTTC. Protein: CASSKGLAASYNEQFF.

V and J are TRBV5-4 and TRBJ2-1; TRBD1 matches 11 bases. After removal of 2 bases from V and 9 bases from J, the junction contained 10 bases not matched to a gene. There are 16 residues in the CDR3. The V gene's germline CDR1 is SGHNT and CDR2 YYREEE (reference sequence). The CDR3 DNA is TGTGCCAGCAGCTTAGGACAGGGGGCGGAGTTCGGTGAGCAGTTCTTC. Its translation is CASSLGQGAEFGEQFF.

This chain links TRBV29-1 with TRBJ1-1; D is unclear. The CDR3 loop spans 13 amino acids. CDR1 SQVTM and CDR2 ANQGSEA come from the germline V gene. Deletions cut 3 bases from V and 3 bases from J, with 11 bases between. The CDR3 DNA sequence: TGCAGCGTTGAGCGGAACTGGGACACTGAAGCTTTCTTT. Its translation is CSVERNWDTEAFF.

The rearrangement joins TRBV9 to TRBJ2-3; 10 nucleotides match TRBD2. CDR3 length: 16 residues. Looked up from germline, CDR1 is SGDLS and CDR2 is YYNGEE. V was clipped by 1 base and J by 1 base; unmatched bases: 3. The CDR3 loop is CASSVLSGGGTDTQYF. The CDR3 nucleotides are TGTGCCAGCAGCGTACTGAGCGGGGGGGGCACAGATACGCAGTATTTT.

The gene calls are TRBV19 and TRBJ2-5; the match to TRBD1 covers 8 bases. Per the germline V gene, CDR1 is LNHDA and CDR2 is SQIVND (reference sequence). The trim removed 6 bases at V and 5 bases at J, leaving 11 bases unmatched. There are 15 residues in the CDR3. The CDR3 loop is CASRIAQGAGETQYF. The CDR3 DNA follows: TGTGCCAGTAGGATCGCCCAGGGGGCGGGGGAGACCCAGTACTTC.

The chain joins TRBV16 to TRBJ1-2, with 7 bases aligning to TRBD1. Germline values: CDR1 KGHSY, CDR2 FQNENV. The J segment lost 8 bases and the V segment lost 0 bases, leaving 9 bases of the junction unmatched. This CDR3 has 15 amino acids. The CDR3 region is CASSQSGRGFQGYTF. The CDR3 nucleotides read TGTGCCAGCAGCCAATCGGGCAGGGGGTTCCAGGGCTACACCTTC.

V gene TRBV14 combines with J gene TRBJ2-3; 8 bases line up with TRBD1. Germline V gene sequence: CDR1 SGHDN, CDR2 FVKESK. With V trimmed by 0 bases and J by 0 bases, 8 bases remained unmatched. The CDR3 covers 18 residues. This chain's CDR3 is CASSQDTERQGSTDTQYF. The CDR3 nucleotides read TGTGCCAGCAGCCAAGATACTGAGAGACAGGGGAGCACAGATACGCAGTATTTT.

The rearrangement uses TRBV9 and TRBJ1-3; D perhaps matches TRBD1 (5 bases). Germline CDR1 reads SGDLS; CDR2 reads YYNGEE. Trimming removed 3 bases at V and 0 bases at J, with 16 bases between. The CDR3 sequence is 17 residues long. CDR3 protein: CASSERQPVSSGNTIYF. Here the CDR3 DNA reads TGTGCCAGCAGCGAGAGACAGCCCGTAAGCTCTGGAAACACCATATATTTT.

The chain has TRBV6-5 and TRBJ1-5, with a possible D match to TRBD1 (5 bases). V was shortened by 5 bases and J by 5 bases, with 7 bases between the two germline ends. Germline values: CDR1 MNHEY, CDR2 SVGAGI. The CDR3 consists of 12 residues. The CDR3 reads CASSNRYQPQHF. The CDR3 coding sequence is TGTGCCAGCAGTAACAGGTATCAGCCCCAGCATTTT.

J is TRBJ1-2 and V is TRBV6-4; no firm D call. The CDR3 sequence is 14 residues long. Germline V gene lookup returns CDR1 MRHNA and CDR2 SNTAGT. With 7 bases removed from V and 4 bases from J, the gap between germline ends came to 16 bases. The CDR3 is CASTPEAGSYGYTF. CDR3 nucleotide sequence: TGTGCCAGCACCCCGGAGGCAGGCTCCTATGGCTACACCTTC.